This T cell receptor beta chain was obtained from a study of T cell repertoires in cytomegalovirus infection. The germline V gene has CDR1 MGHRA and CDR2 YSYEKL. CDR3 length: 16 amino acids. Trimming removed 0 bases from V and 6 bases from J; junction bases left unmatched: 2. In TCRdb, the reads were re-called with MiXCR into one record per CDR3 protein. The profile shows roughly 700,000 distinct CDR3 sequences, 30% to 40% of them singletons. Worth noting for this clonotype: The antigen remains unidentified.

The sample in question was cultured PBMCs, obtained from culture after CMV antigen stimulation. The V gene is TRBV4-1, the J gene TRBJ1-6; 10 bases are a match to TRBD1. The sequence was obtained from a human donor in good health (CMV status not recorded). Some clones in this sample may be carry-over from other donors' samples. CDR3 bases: TGCGCCAGCAGCCAAGATCGGGACAGGGGTAATTCACCCCTCCACTTT. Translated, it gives CASSQDRDRGNSPLHF.